The sequence of this TCR beta chain was determined in a study of blood T cell repertoires in COVID-19. In the study overall: The United States, Italy and Spain were the sources of the acute and convalescent COVID-19 samples.

V was cut by 7 bases and J by 6 bases, with 9 bases left in between. Germline CDR1 reads LNHDA; CDR2 reads SQIVND (reference sequence). CDR3 length: 12 amino acids. Living in about two dozen US areas, the participants were between 18 and 89 years of age. Sequenced by immunoSEQ multiplex PCR; TCRdb stores in-frame clones only, minus some. The data hold approximately 230,000 clones, with over 75% observed a single time. The TCR comes from a man aged 18 to 30 who had recovered from COVID-19. Sequencing input: PBMCs or T cells enriched from blood (not recorded which). This chain connects TRBV19 to TRBJ1-4; D gene unclear. The CDR3 here is CASTPGDEKLFF. CDR3 sequence (DNA): TGTGCCAGTACCCCCGGAGATGAAAAACTGTTTTTT. The whole variable domain, remainder taken from reference TRBV19 and TRBJ1-4, is DGGITQSPKYLFRKEGQNVTLSCEQNLNHDAMYWYRQDPGQGLRLIYYSQIVNDFQKGDIAEGYSVSREKKESFPLTVTSAQKNPTAFYLCASTPGDEKLFFGSGTQLSVL.